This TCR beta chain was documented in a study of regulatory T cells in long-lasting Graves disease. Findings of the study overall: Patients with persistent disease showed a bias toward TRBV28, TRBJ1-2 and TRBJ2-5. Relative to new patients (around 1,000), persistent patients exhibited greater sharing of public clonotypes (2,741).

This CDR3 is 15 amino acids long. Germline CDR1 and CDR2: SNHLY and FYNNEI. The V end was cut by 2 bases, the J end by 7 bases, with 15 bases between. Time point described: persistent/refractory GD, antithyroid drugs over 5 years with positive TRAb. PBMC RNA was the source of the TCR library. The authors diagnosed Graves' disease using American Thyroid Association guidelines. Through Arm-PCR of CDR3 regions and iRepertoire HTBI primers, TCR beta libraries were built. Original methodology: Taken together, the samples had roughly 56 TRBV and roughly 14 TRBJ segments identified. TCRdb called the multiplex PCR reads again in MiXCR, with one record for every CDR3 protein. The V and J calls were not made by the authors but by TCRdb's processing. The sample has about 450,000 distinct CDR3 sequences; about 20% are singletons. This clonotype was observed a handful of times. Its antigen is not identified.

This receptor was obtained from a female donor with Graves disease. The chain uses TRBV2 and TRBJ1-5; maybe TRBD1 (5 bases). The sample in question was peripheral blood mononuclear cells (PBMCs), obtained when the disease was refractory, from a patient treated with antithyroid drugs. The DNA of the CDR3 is TGTGCCAGCAGTGAATCGGGGCAGGGTGTACAGCCCCAGCATTTT. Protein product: CASSESGQGVQPQHF.